The 4 T cell receptor beta chains in this list originate from one sample, sequenced in a study of blood T cell repertoires in COVID-19. The assay was immunoSEQ multiplex PCR, and TCRdb's table has in-frame clones only and misses some. The sample has about 60,000 clones; about 91% are singletons. The sample consisted of peripheral blood. These receptors originate from a woman aged 60 to 75 with active COVID-19.

This chain joins TRBV4-3 and TRBJ1-1; possible D gene TRBD1, 6 bases. V lost 4 bases and J lost 1, with 10 bases in between. The CDR3 totals 14 residues. Per germline, CDR1 LGHNA and CDR2 YSLEER. The DNA for the CDR3 is TGCGCCAGCAGCCTTCAACAGGGGAACACTGAAGCTTTCTTT. Its protein product is CASSLQQGNTEAFF.

The chain recombines TRBV4-2 with TRBJ2-5; 9 bases align to TRBD2. Germline CDR1 LGHNA, CDR2 YNFKEQ. Unmatched junction bases numbered 3, after V lost 1 base and J lost 0 bases. This CDR3 contains 16 residues. The CDR3 is CASSQGSGGHQETQYF. In nucleotides, the CDR3 is TGTGCCAGCAGCCAAGGAAGCGGGGGGCACCAAGAGACCCAGTACTTC.

The rearrangement uses TRBV7-8 and TRBJ1-2, with D tentatively TRBD1 (5 bases). Trimming took 5 bases from V and 5 from J, leaving 15 bases between them. The germline V gene encodes CDR1 SGHVS and CDR2 FQNEAQ. The CDR3 contains 14 residues. CDR3 residues: CASSTNRGTYGYTF. CDR3 coding DNA: TGTGCCAGCAGCACCAACCGGGGGACTTATGGCTACACCTTC.

The chain couples TRBV12-2 to TRBJ2-3; the table gives TRBD2 as D, unverified against the DNA. TRBV12-2 is assigned pseudogene status. The CDR3 sequence is 15 residues long. CDR3 nucleotide sequence: TGTGCAAGTCGCTTAACACGGGTGGACTTAGATACGCAGTATTTT. Translated, it gives CASRLTRVDLDTQYF.